This T cell receptor (beta chain) appears in the sequencing data of a study of blood T cell repertoires in COVID-19. On the study more broadly: COVID-19 samples from acute and convalescent phases originated in the United States, Italy and Spain. PBMCs, B-cell-depleted T cells, or T cells provided the cDNA or gDNA that made up the material.

Source study methods: Counts of nucleated cells, estimated from reference gene primer amplification, were obtained. Assay used: immunoSEQ multiplex PCR; TCRdb lists only in-frame clones, some missing. That table supplies the V and J calls and clone size; D and trimming were determined from the DNA. The sample has around 110,000 clones; around 90% are singletons. The CDR3 is 16 amino acids. The sequenced material came from peripheral blood. The J gene is TRBJ2-7, the V gene TRBV21-1; the table's D call of TRBD2 was not tested on the DNA. TRBV21-1 is tagged as a pseudogene. The clonotype comes from a woman aged 25-40 years with acute or convalescent COVID-19. The DNA for the CDR3 is TGTGCCAGCAGCAAAAGGTTAGCACCGAGCTCCTACGAGCAGTACTTC. Translated: CASSKRLAPSSYEQYF.